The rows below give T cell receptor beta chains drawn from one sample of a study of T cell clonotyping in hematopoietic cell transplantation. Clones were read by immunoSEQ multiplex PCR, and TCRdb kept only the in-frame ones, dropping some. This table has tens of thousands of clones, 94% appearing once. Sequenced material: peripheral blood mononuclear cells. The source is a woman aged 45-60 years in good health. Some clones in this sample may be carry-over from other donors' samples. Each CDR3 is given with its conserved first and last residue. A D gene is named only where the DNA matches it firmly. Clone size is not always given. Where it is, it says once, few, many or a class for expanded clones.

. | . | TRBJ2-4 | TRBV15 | CATSKDGQAKNIQYF | TGTGCCACCAGCAAGGACGGTCAAGCCAAAAACATTCAGTACTTC
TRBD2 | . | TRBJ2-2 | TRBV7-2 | CASSLRLAGKNTGELFF | TGTGCCAGCAGCCTCCGACTAGCGGGGAAAAACACCGGGGAGCTGTTTTTT
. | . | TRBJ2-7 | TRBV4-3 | CASSPSPAYEQYF | TGCGCCAGCAGCCCCAGTCCAGCCTACGAGCAGTACTTC
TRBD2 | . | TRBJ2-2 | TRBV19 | CASTTSGGAGELFF | TGTGCCAGTACTACTAGCGGGGGTGCCGGGGAGCTGTTTTTT
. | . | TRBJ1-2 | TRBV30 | CAWSRAGPYGYTF | TGTGCCTGGAGTAGGGCGGGCCCCTATGGCTACACCTTC
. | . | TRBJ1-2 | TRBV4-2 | CASSQDVDRARVGYTF | TGTGCCAGCAGCCAAGATGTGGACCGGGCTCGGGTCGGCTACACCTTC
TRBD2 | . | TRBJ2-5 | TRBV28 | CASSLSGGEGETQYF | TGTGCCAGCAGTTTATCCGGGGGGGAGGGAGAGACCCAGTACTTC
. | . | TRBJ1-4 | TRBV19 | CASSTHTTNEKLFF | TGTGCCAGTAGTACGCATACAACTAATGAAAAACTGTTTTTT
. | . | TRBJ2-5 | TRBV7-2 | CASSLELASETQYF | TGTGCCAGCAGCTTAGAACTAGCTTCCGAGACCCAGTACTTC
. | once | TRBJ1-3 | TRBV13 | CASSAGPSSGNTIYF | TGTGCCAGCAGCGCCGGGCCTAGCTCTGGAAACACCATATATTTT
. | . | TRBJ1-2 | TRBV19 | CASSPIGGLANYGYTF | TGTGCCAGTAGTCCCATTGGGGGGTTAGCTAACTATGGCTACACCTTC
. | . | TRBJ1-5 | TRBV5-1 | CASSLGTIDNQPQHF | TGCGCCAGCAGCCTGGGGACAATTGACAATCAGCCCCAGCATTTT